This TCR beta chain was captured in a study of T cell responses to AZD1222 COVID-19 vaccine. Findings of the study overall: Of the AZD1222 recipients, only five to seven were seropositive at baseline. No repertoire was sampled before or during the peak T cell response, only after it.

Measured with immunoSEQ multiplex PCR; TCRdb has only the in-frame clones, and not every one. Among about 49,000 clones, 65% to 80% were seen once, and the ten largest hold 20% to 25%. A note on this clone: Its antigen is not known.

Germline V gene lookup returns CDR1 LNHDA and CDR2 SQIVND (reference sequence). This CDR3 spans 16 amino acids. The ends were cut back, 5 bases at V and 4 bases at J, with 20 bases in the middle. The input for sequencing was peripheral blood, taken on day 0 of MenACWY control vaccination. The source is an adult in good health. The gene calls are TRBV19 and TRBJ1-2; D might be TRBD1 (5 bases). The CDR3 nucleotides read TGTGCCAGTAGTCCCATTTCGGGGGGTGGTCTCTATGGCTACACCTTC. Its translation is CASSPISGGGLYGYTF.